The clone carrying this T cell receptor beta chain came up a few times. Its antigen is still unknown. Isolated RNA was reverse transcribed in full, so expressed TCRB transcripts were sequenced. Repertoires were generated with immunoSEQ multiplex PCR, while TCRdb's copy carries only in-frame clones and drops some. The sample contains 300,000 to 400,000 clones, over 8.5% of which appear only once. The data stem from a study of beta chain features in type 1 diabetes. General observations from the study: Researchers report that Type 1 diabetes patients had moderately but significantly shorter TCRB CDR3s across all four CD4+ subsets. Across patients, naive, central memory and Treg TCRB repertoires exhibited apparently greater similarity than was observed across healthy donors. With patients and controls alike, PCR might favor shorter templates to an equal degree.

CD4+ cells of the naive, central memory, regulatory and stem cell-like memory types were sorted via CD45RO/CCR7/CD25/CD127/CD95/CD27. The sample comprised central memory CD4+ T cells from blood. The source of this sequence is a man aged 25-45 years with type 1 diabetes.

Here the CDR3 DNA reads TGTGCCAGCAGCCCGGGACTAGCGGTTGGCGCCTACGAGCAGTACTTC. Residues: CASSPGLAVGAYEQYF. V usage is TRBV7-9 and J usage is TRBJ2-7; TRBD2 matches 11 bases. J lost 2 bases, V lost 5 bases, and 8 bases had no gene match. Germline V gives CDR1 SEHNR, CDR2 FQNEAQ (reference sequence). The CDR3 extends over 16 amino acids.